This TCR beta chain was captured by sequencing in a study of control samples from healthy donors and cancer patients. J gave up 8 bases and V 5 bases, and 7 bases lay outside the gene matches. This CDR3 contains 16 residues. In germline, CDR1 is SGHTA, CDR2 FQGNSA. Some clones are missing from TCRdb's copy, which holds only in-frame ones; the method was immunoSEQ multiplex PCR. The sample consists of about 140,000 clones, roughly 89% of them appearing once. The chain carries TRBV7-2 and TRBJ2-1; 15 bases are a match to TRBD2. The clonotype comes from a man aged 18 to 35 in good health. The sequenced sample consisted of blood. CDR3 sequence reads: CASSRTSGGAWDEQFF. CDR3 in DNA: TGTGCCAGCAGCCGGACTAGCGGGGGGGCTTGGGATGAGCAGTTCTTC.